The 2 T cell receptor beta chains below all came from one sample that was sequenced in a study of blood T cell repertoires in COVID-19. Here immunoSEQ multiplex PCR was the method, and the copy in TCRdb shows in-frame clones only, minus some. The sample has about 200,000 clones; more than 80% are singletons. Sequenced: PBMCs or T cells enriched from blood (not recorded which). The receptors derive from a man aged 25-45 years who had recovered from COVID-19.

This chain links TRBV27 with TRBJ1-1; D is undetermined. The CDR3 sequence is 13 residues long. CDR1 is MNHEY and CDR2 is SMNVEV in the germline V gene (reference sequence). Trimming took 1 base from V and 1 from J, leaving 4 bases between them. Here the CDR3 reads CASSLFQNTEAFF. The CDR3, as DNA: TGTGCCAGCAGTTTATTCCAGAACACTGAAGCTTTCTTT.

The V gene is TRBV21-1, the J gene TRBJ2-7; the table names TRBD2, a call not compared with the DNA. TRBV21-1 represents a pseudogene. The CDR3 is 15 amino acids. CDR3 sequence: CASSKVRAFSYEQYF. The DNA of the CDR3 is TGTGCCAGCAGCAAAGTACGAGCCTTCTCATACGAGCAGTACTTC.